The T cell receptor (beta chain) under discussion was sequenced for a study of blood T cell repertoires in COVID-19. Study as a whole: The United States, Italy and Spain provided the acute and convalescent COVID-19 samples. T cells, B-cell-depleted T cells, or PBMCs provided the cDNA or gDNA that served as material.

In the original processing: It was from reference gene primer amplification that nucleated cell counts were estimated. Measured with immunoSEQ multiplex PCR; TCRdb has only the in-frame clones, and not every one. V, J and clone size were drawn from that table, and D and trimming were deduced from the DNA. The sample shows about 70,000 clones, roughly 87% of them seen only once. The CDR3 has 15 residues. Germline CDR1 and CDR2: SEHNR and FQNEAQ (reference sequence). V lost 3 bases to trimming and J lost 4 bases; unmatched junction nucleotides: 3. The rearrangement joins TRBV7-9 to TRBJ1-6, with 7 bases matching TRBD1. The source of this sequence is a woman older than 75 with acute or convalescent COVID-19. Specimen: peripheral blood. The CDR3 loop reads CASSFWDRYNSPLHF. The CDR3 DNA reads as TGTGCCAGCAGCTTTTGGGACAGATATAATTCACCCCTCCACTTT.